This TCR beta chain was retrieved from a study of OX40 agonist ivuxolimab in advanced cancers. Some clones are missing from TCRdb's copy, which holds only in-frame ones; the method was immunoSEQ multiplex PCR. The repertoire consists of tens of thousands of clones, with approximately 84% occurring once and the leading ten covering less than 5.5%. CDR1 is SGHNT and CDR2 is YYREEE in the germline V gene (reference sequence). The CDR3 contains 13 residues. Germline trimming cut 7 bases from V and 7 bases from J; bases unmatched to any gene: 6. The input for sequencing was CD4+ or CD8+ T cells sorted from blood, taken in a trial of the OX40 agonist ivuxolimab. The chain is built from TRBV5-4 and TRBJ2-1; 9 bases are a match to TRBD1. This TCR was recovered from an adult with an advanced solid tumor such as melanoma, head and neck, liver or kidney cancer. The CDR3 reads CASSWDRENEQFF. Written as DNA, the CDR3 is TGTGCCAGCTCGTGGGACAGGGAGAATGAGCAGTTCTTC.